The next 32 T cell receptor beta chains were all read from a single sample in a study of long-term antiretroviral therapy in people with HIV. The assay used was immunoSEQ (version v3.0), run at survey level. This table comes from immunoSEQ multiplex PCR, and its TCRdb copy is limited to in-frame clones, with some not included. The table includes around 19,000 clones, around 81% detected once. Source: unsorted PBMCs, taken 2.9 years after starting antiretroviral therapy. Receptor source: a woman aged 25-40 years with HIV.

This clone turned up a few times. The J gene is TRBJ1-1, the V gene TRBV5-1, with 9 bases fitting TRBD1. From germline, CDR1 is SGHRS and CDR2 YFSETQ. The CDR3 is 15 residues long. V gave up 4 bases and J gave up 10 bases; unmatched junction bases: 14. The CDR3 reads CASSIELPGTGRAFF. The CDR3 nucleotides read TGCGCCAGCAGCATAGAACTCCCCGGGACAGGGAGAGCTTTCTTT.

The chain links TRBV4-2 to TRBJ1-6; no clear D gene. V shed 3 bases and J shed 0 bases, with 15 bases lying between them. The germline V gene encodes CDR1 LGHNA and CDR2 YNFKEQ. This CDR3 spans 18 amino acids. The CDR3 here is CASSQWVHGSSYNSPLHF. Written as DNA, the CDR3 is TGTGCCAGCAGCCAGTGGGTCCATGGGAGCTCCTATAATTCACCCCTCCACTTT.

The chain uses TRBV7-2 and TRBJ2-6; 8 bases map to TRBD1. Looked up from germline, CDR1 is SGHTA and CDR2 is FQGNSA. The V segment lost 5 bases and the J segment 2 bases; nucleotides outside the gene matches: 2. CDR3 length equals 15 residues. Here the CDR3 reads CASSLQGAGANVLTF. CDR3 nucleotides: TGTGCCAGCAGCCTACAGGGGGCTGGGGCCAACGTCCTGACTTTC.

The chain combines TRBV7-2 with TRBJ2-1; 7 bases match TRBD1. There are 15 residues in the CDR3. In germline, CDR1 is SGHTA, CDR2 FQGNSA. The junction had 8 bases not matched to a gene; V was cut back by 6 bases and J by 3 bases. The CDR3 here is CASSRTGANYNEQFF. CDR3 DNA sequence: TGTGCCAGCAGTCGAACAGGGGCTAACTACAATGAGCAGTTCTTC.

This chain uses TRBV5-1 with TRBJ2-1; D might be TRBD2 (6 bases). The germline V gene encodes CDR1 SGHRS and CDR2 YFSETQ. V lost 0 bases and J lost 9, with 22 bases in between. There are 17 residues in the CDR3. The CDR3 DNA reads TGCGCCAGCAGCTTGGAAGGGCTGGCGGGACCCCCCGGTGAGCAGTTCTTC. This sequence encodes CASSLEGLAGPPGEQFF.

The chain carries TRBV7-8 and TRBJ1-5, with 8 bases aligning to TRBD1. The CDR3 totals 13 residues. The germline V gene has CDR1 SGHVS and CDR2 FQNEAQ. Losses at the gene ends were 5 bases for V and 5 bases for J; bases not matched to a gene: 2. CDR3 amino acids: CASSLQGDQPQHF. For the CDR3, the DNA is TGTGCCAGCAGCCTACAGGGGGATCAGCCCCAGCATTTT. The variable domain in full, with the rest retrieved from reference TRBV7-8 and TRBJ1-5, is GAGVSQSPRYKVAKRGQDVALRCDPISGHVSLFWYQQALGQGPEFLTYFQNEAQLDKSGLPSDRFFAERPEGSVSTLKIQRTQQEDSAVYLCASSLQGDQPQHFGDGTRLSIL.

The chain carries TRBV7-2 and TRBJ1-6, with TRBD1 matching 10 bases. Unmatched junction bases numbered 3, after V lost 4 bases and J lost 6 bases. Germline CDR1 reads SGHTA; CDR2 reads FQGNSA. CDR3 length: 15 amino acids. The CDR3 nucleotides read TGTGCCAGCAGCTCTTGGACAGGGGGTAATTCACCCCTCCACTTT. The encoded protein is CASSSWTGGNSPLHF.

The chain has TRBV5-1 and TRBJ1-1; a weak D match, TRBD1 (6 bases). V was shortened by 2 bases and J by 1 base, with 12 bases between the two germline ends. The CDR3 is 15 residues long. Germline V gives CDR1 SGHRS, CDR2 YFSETQ. The CDR3 DNA follows: TGCGCCAGCAGCTTTTTACAGGGAAGGAACACTGAAGCTTTCTTT. Its protein product is CASSFLQGRNTEAFF.

CDR3 nucleotides: TGTGCCAGCAGCTCCCCTGGGGAGCGCACAGATACGCAGTATTTT. Its translation is CASSSPGERTDTQYF. The genes are TRBV7-9 and TRBJ2-3; possibly TRBD2 for D (5 bases). Germline lookup yields CDR1 SEHNR and CDR2 FQNEAQ (reference sequence). CDR3 length equals 15 residues. The V end was cut by 4 bases, the J end by 1 base, with 12 bases between.

This sequence joins TRBV5-1 and TRBJ1-2, with a weak D call TRBD1 (5 bases). Germline V gene data show CDR1 as SGHRS and CDR2 as YFSETQ. Trimming shortened V by 0 bases and J by 0 bases, and 15 bases separated the two germline ends. This CDR3 contains 17 residues. CDR3 sequence (DNA): TGCGCCAGCAGCTTGGGTGTGGCGGGGCTAACTAACTATGGCTACACCTTC. Translated: CASSLGVAGLTNYGYTF.

The rearrangement links TRBV27 to TRBJ2-7; TRBD1 matches at 7 bases. Trimming removed 5 bases from V and 0 bases from J; junction bases left unmatched: 4. There are 14 residues in the CDR3. CDR1 and CDR2 from the germline V gene are MNHEY and SMNVEV (reference sequence). CDR3 in amino acids: CASSPDRNSYEQYF. The CDR3 DNA follows: TGTGCCAGCAGTCCGGACAGGAACTCCTACGAGCAGTACTTC.

Concerning this clone: Relative to the germline gene, one junction end is altered; a read error may explain this. The chain uses TRBV4-1 and TRBJ2-5, with a tentative D call TRBD2 (7 bases). CDR1 is MGHRA, CDR2 YSYEKL, per germline. The length of the CDR3 is 15 residues. Here the CDR3 DNA reads TGCGCCAGCCGCCAGTCCGCGGGGGCCTCGGAGACCCAGTACTTC. Encoded protein: CASRQSAGASETQYF.

This chain links TRBV23-1 with TRBJ1-2; no firm D call. TRBV23-1 is an ORF for which the function is uncertain. The CDR3 is 14 residues long. Trimming pared 1 base from V and 8 bases from J, leaving 14 bases between. This chain's CDR3 is CASSQLQPVGGYTF. CDR3 nucleotide sequence: TGCGCCAGCAGTCAATTGCAACCCGTTGGGGGCTACACCTTC.

V gene TRBV14 combines with J gene TRBJ1-1; D is ambiguous. This CDR3 comprises 15 residues. Germline V gives CDR1 SGHDN, CDR2 FVKESK. With 4 bases removed from V and 0 bases from J, the gap between germline ends came to 12 bases. The CDR3 sequence is CASSLHGRLNTEAFF. The CDR3 region has the DNA TGTGCCAGCAGCCTACATGGGCGGCTGAACACTGAAGCTTTCTTT.

The chain recombines TRBV11-2 with TRBJ1-2; no definite D call. V was clipped by 4 bases and J by 0 bases, with 15 bases between them. CDR3 length: 16 residues. CDR1 is SGHAT and CDR2 is FQNNGV in the germline V gene. The CDR3 sequence is CASSSRVRSANYGYTF. The CDR3 DNA sequence: TGTGCCAGCAGCTCCCGTGTCAGATCCGCTAACTATGGCTACACCTTC.

Only one count was recorded for this clone. The CDR3 nucleotides are TGTGCCAGCAGCCCACCCCGGGCCCTAAGCACAGATACGCAGTATTTT. Its translation is CASSPPRALSTDTQYF. The chain employs TRBV6-6 and TRBJ2-3; D gene uncertain. CDR3 length equals 16 residues. The germline CDR1 and CDR2 sequences are MNHNY and SVGAGI (reference sequence). Trimming took 6 bases from V and 0 from J, leaving 16 bases between them.

This clone was picked up a small number of times. The rearrangement uses TRBV5-1 and TRBJ1-5; no clear D gene. The CDR3 consists of 13 residues. The ends were cut back, 0 bases at V and 1 base at J, with 2 bases in the middle. Germline V gives CDR1 SGHRS, CDR2 YFSETQ. The CDR3 DNA is TGCGCCAGCAGCTTGGCCAGCAATCAGCCCCAGCATTTT. This sequence encodes CASSLASNQPQHF.

The chain has TRBV5-1 and TRBJ2-3; 7 bases fit TRBD2. The trim removed 0 bases at V and 1 base at J, leaving 8 bases unmatched. The CDR3 spans 17 residues. CDR1 and CDR2 (germline): SGHRS, YFSETQ. The CDR3 sequence: CASSLALRSGGTDTQYF. The CDR3 bases are TGCGCCAGCAGCTTGGCCCTCCGGAGCGGGGGCACAGATACGCAGTATTTT. The whole variable domain, filled in from reference TRBV5-1 and TRBJ2-3, reads KAGVTQTPRYLIKTRGQQVTLSCSPISGHRSVSWYQQTPGQGLQFLFEYFSETQRNKGNFPGRFSGRQFSNSRSEMNVSTLELGDSALYLCASSLALRSGGTDTQYFGPGTRLTVL.

This chain uses TRBV6-1 with TRBJ1-5, with D maybe TRBD1 (6 bases). This CDR3 spans 14 amino acids. Germline values: CDR1 MNHNS, CDR2 SASEGT. V shed 3 bases and J shed 6 bases, with 12 bases lying between them. The CDR3 coding sequence is TGTGCCAGCAGTGAGGGGGGGGCGGTTCAGCCCCAGCATTTT. It codes for CASSEGGAVQPQHF.

This clone has only one observation. This rearrangement joins TRBV6-1 to TRBJ1-5, with unresolved D. V lost 3 bases and J 2 bases, leaving 11 bases between the germline ends. The CDR3 covers 15 residues. The V gene's germline CDR1 is MNHNS and CDR2 SASEGT. The CDR3 loop reads CASSETLTGNQPQHF. The CDR3 DNA follows: TGTGCCAGCAGTGAGACCCTTACTGGCAATCAGCCCCAGCATTTT.

The genes are TRBV4-2 and TRBJ2-3; D unclear. Trimming removed 0 bases from V and 11 bases from J, with 21 bases in between. The CDR3 contains 16 residues. The germline CDR1 and CDR2 sequences are LGHNA and YNFKEQ. The chain's CDR3 is CASSQDASLDAVGQYF. In DNA, the CDR3 is TGTGCCAGCAGCCAAGATGCCTCTTTGGACGCGGTAGGGCAGTATTTT.

CDR3 loop: CSAGNRGNTGELFF. As DNA, the CDR3 is TGCAGCGCAGGAAACAGGGGGAACACCGGGGAGCTGTTTTTT. The chain has TRBV29-1 and TRBJ2-2; 7 nucleotides align to TRBD1. Trimming removed 7 bases from V and 1 base from J; junction bases left unmatched: 6. This CDR3 contains 14 residues. CDR1 is SQVTM and CDR2 is ANQGSEA in the germline V gene.

This sequence joins TRBV30 and TRBJ1-4, with D maybe TRBD1 (6 bases). V lost 5 bases to trimming and J lost 8 bases, with 15 bases between them. CDR3 length equals 13 residues. Per the germline V gene, CDR1 is GTSNPN and CDR2 is SVGIG (reference sequence). The CDR3 spells CAWSSGVGEKLFF. CDR3 coding DNA: TGTGCCTGGTCTTCAGGGGTTGGGGAAAAACTGTTTTTT.

V usage is TRBV7-4 and J usage is TRBJ1-5, with D unclear. This CDR3 is 18 amino acids long. Germline loops: CDR1 SGHVT, CDR2 SQSDAQ. The V and J ends lost 2 bases and 2 bases respectively, with 19 bases between them. The CDR3 region has the DNA TGTGCCAGCAGCTTAAAGTTATGGCGGCCATTTTGCAATCAGCCCCAGCATTTT. Protein product: CASSLKLWRPFCNQPQHF.

The genes are TRBV5-5 and TRBJ2-7, with D tentatively TRBD1 or TRBD2 (6 bases each). The V and J ends lost 1 base and 2 bases respectively, with 13 bases between them. CDR3 size: 15 residues. Germline V gives CDR1 SGHKS, CDR2 YYEKEE (reference sequence). The CDR3 loop reads CASSLTGTSAYEQYF. CDR3 bases: TGTGCCAGCAGCTTGACAGGGACTTCAGCCTACGAGCAGTACTTC.

The V and J genes are TRBV11-2 and TRBJ2-7; tentatively, D is TRBD1 (6 bases). This CDR3 spans 16 amino acids. V was trimmed by 0 bases and J by 5 bases, leaving 17 bases between them. The germline gives CDR1 SGHAT, CDR2 FQNNGV. The chain's CDR3 is CASSLDRFGTPNEQYV. The DNA of the CDR3 is TGTGCCAGCAGCTTAGATCGGTTTGGGACACCGAACGAGCAGTACGTC.

V gene TRBV27 combines with J gene TRBJ1-1; D may be TRBD1 (6 bases). Deletions cut 3 bases from V and 4 bases from J, with 12 bases between. The length of the CDR3 is 14 residues. Germline values: CDR1 MNHEY, CDR2 SMNVEV (reference sequence). The CDR3: CASSFVQGVTEAFF. The CDR3, as DNA: TGTGCCAGCAGTTTCGTACAGGGAGTCACTGAAGCTTTCTTT.

The chain couples TRBV11-2 to TRBJ2-5, with a weak D call TRBD2 (7 bases). The CDR3 sequence is 16 residues long. Trimming took off 5 bases at V and 5 bases at J, with 21 bases between the two ends. The germline gives CDR1 SGHAT, CDR2 FQNNGV. As DNA, the CDR3 is TGTGCCAGCAGCCCCATTAGGGGGGGCGCTGTTGAGACCCAGTACTTC. It specifies CASSPIRGGAVETQYF.

This clone turned up a few times. The chain combines TRBV7-9 with TRBJ1-2; D uncertain. Trimming took off 1 base at V and 8 bases at J, with 8 bases between the two ends. Germline assignment: CDR1 SEHNR and CDR2 FQNEAQ (reference sequence). The CDR3 is 12 amino acids. The CDR3 region is CASSLDVNGYTF. CDR3 bases: TGTGCCAGCAGCTTAGATGTGAACGGCTACACCTTC. The full variable domain, in which reference TRBV7-9 and TRBJ1-2 provide the parts outside the CDR3, is DTGVSQNPRHKITKRGQNVTFRCDPISEHNRLYWYRQTLGQGPEFLTYFQNEAQLEKSRLLSDRFSAERPKGSFSTLEIQRTEQGDSAMYLCASSLDVNGYTFGSGTRLTVV.

V usage is TRBV7-8 and J usage is TRBJ2-1; TRBD2 matches at 10 bases. The CDR3 runs 15 residues. The junction had 6 bases not matched to a gene; V was cut back by 3 bases and J by 7 bases. Germline V gene data show CDR1 as SGHVS and CDR2 as FQNEAQ. Here the CDR3 reads CASSFSGGAGNEQFF. DNA for the CDR3: TGTGCCAGCAGCTTCAGCGGGGGGGCCGGAAATGAGCAGTTCTTC.

This chain connects TRBV28 to TRBJ1-2, with D unresolved. The CDR3 is 11 residues long. Between the trimmed V and J ends, which lost 8 bases and 4 bases, there was a span of 8 bases. Germline CDR1 is MDHEN and CDR2 is SYDVKM. CDR3 loop: CASGGIYGYTF. In nucleotides, the CDR3 is TGTGCCAGCGGAGGGATCTATGGCTACACCTTC.

The gene calls are TRBV5-6 and TRBJ2-2; D gene unclear. There are 15 residues in the CDR3. Per germline, CDR1 SGHDT and CDR2 YYEEEE. V was pared by 4 bases and J by 0 bases, with 10 bases between. CDR3 nucleotides: TGTGCCAGCAGCCAAGGGCGCTCGAACACCGGGGAGCTGTTTTTT. Its translation: CASSQGRSNTGELFF.